Listed below are T cell receptor beta chains from one sample, sequenced in a study of blood T cells in healthy people across ages. TCRdb re-called the 5' RACE reads through MiXCR, storing one row per CDR3 protein. Among 1.8 million or so distinct CDR3 sequences listed, more than 35% were seen once. Sequencing was carried out using blood. These receptor sequences come from a human donor in good health. CDR3s include the opening cysteine and the closing phenylalanine or tryptophan. The order of the fields is V gene, J gene, clone size, D gene, CDR3 DNA, CDR3 protein. A D gene is named only where the DNA matches it firmly. Clone size appears in some rows only: once, few, many, or a class for an expanded clone.

TRBV5-1	TRBJ2-1	few	TRBD2	TGCGCCTCGTCGGGAAGCGGGGGTTACAATGAGCAGTTCTTC	CASSGSGGYNEQFF
TRBV29-1	TRBJ2-5	.	TRBD2	TGCAGCGTAGTCGGGAGGGCCAAAACAGAGACCCAGTACTTC	CSVVGRAKTETQYF
TRBV13	TRBJ1-2	.	.	TGTGCCAGTAAGCTGTTGGCCAGCTATGGCTACACCTTC	CASKLLASYGYTF
TRBV10-3	TRBJ2-1	.	.	TGTGCCATCAGTGAGTCCCCTAGAACAAATGAGCAGTTCTTC	CAISESPRTNEQFF
TRBV28	TRBJ2-3	.	.	TGTGCCAGCAGTTTCAACCGGGAGGATACGCAGTATTTT	CASSFNREDTQYF
TRBV20-1	TRBJ2-2	.	TRBD1	TGCAGTGCTAGGGAGAGACAGGGAAGACTCGACACCGGGGAGCTGTTTTTT	CSARERQGRLDTGELFF
TRBV6-6	TRBJ2-5	few	.	TGTGCCAGCAGTTACCAGGGGCTAAAGACCCAGTACTTC	CASSYQGLKTQYF
TRBV2	TRBJ2-7	.	.	TGTGCCAGCAGAGGTGGTGCAGGGGACTACGAGCAGTACTTC	CASRGGAGDYEQYF
TRBV29-1	TRBJ2-5	.	TRBD2	TGCAGCGTTGAAACTAGCGGGTCCCAAGGGGAGACCCAGTACTTC	CSVETSGSQGETQYF
TRBV29-1	TRBJ2-5	many	.	TGCAGCGCCATAGCCGGCCTGCTCCAAGAGACCCAGTACTTC	CSAIAGLLQETQYF
TRBV21-1	TRBJ2-2	.	.	TGTGCCAGCAGCAAAAGGATGGAGGGGTGCACGGGTCCCCTCACCGGGGAGCTGTTTTTT	CASSKRMEGCTGPLTGELFF
TRBV5-5	TRBJ2-5	few	TRBD2	TGTGCCAGCAGCCCTCTGGGACTAGCGGGGGGCGGGACCGAATTTCAAGAGACCCAGTACTTC	CASSPLGLAGGGTEFQETQYF
TRBV20-1	TRBJ2-1	few	.	TGCAGTGCTGGAGGAGGTAGCTCCTACAATGAGCAGTTCTTC	CSAGGGSSYNEQFF
TRBV7-9	TRBJ2-3	.	.	TGTGCCAGCAGCTTATTCGGCACCACAGATACGCAGTATTTT	CASSLFGTTDTQYF
TRBV4-1	TRBJ1-6	.	TRBD1	TGCGCCAGCAGCCGAGGAACAGGGGATTTTAATTCACCCCTCCACTTT	CASSRGTGDFNSPLHF
TRBV7-2	TRBJ1-2	.	.	TGTGCCAGCAGCTTGGTCCCCCTCAGGTCTGGCTACACCTTC	CASSLVPLRSGYTF
TRBV6-2/TRBV6-3	TRBJ2-7	.	TRBD2	TGTGCCAGCAGTTACTCCGGGACTAGTAGCTACGAGCAGTACTTC	CASSYSGTSSYEQYF
TRBV5-1	TRBJ2-7	few	.	TGCGCCAGCAGCTTGTTCCAGGGCTTAAACGAGCAGTACTTC	CASSLFQGLNEQYF
TRBV15	TRBJ1-5	.	.	TGTGCCACCAGCAGTAGGGAACAGAACAATCAGCCCCAGCATTTT	CATSSREQNNQPQHF
TRBV25-1	TRBJ2-7	.	TRBD1	TGTGCCAGCAGCTGCGCCGGGACAGGGTGTCACGAGCAGTACTTC	CASSCAGTGCHEQYF
TRBV4-3	TRBJ2-3	many	.	TGCGCCAGCAGCCAAGTGCGTCGCGAGACAGATACGCAGTATTTT	CASSQVRRETDTQYF
TRBV5-1	TRBJ2-1	.	.	TGCGCCAGCAGCAGCACCCGGGACTTGAACAATGAGCAGTTCTTC	CASSSTRDLNNEQFF
TRBV11-2	TRBJ1-6	.	.	TGTGCCAGCAGCTTTCTAAGGCGGCAGCCCACCGAAAATAATTCACCCCTCCACTTT	CASSFLRRQPTENNSPLHF
TRBV3-1	TRBJ1-2	.	.	TGTGCCAGCAGCCCAGTCACCCTCTATGGCTACACCTTC	CASSPVTLYGYTF
TRBV28	TRBJ2-3	few	.	TGTGCCAACATAGAGGGGCTAGCAGATACGCAGTATTTT	CANIEGLADTQYF
TRBV10-3	TRBJ1-1	few	.	TGTGCCACGTCAGGCAGGAGGGGACAAACGAACACTGAAGCTTTCTTT	CATSGRRGQTNTEAFF
TRBV5-1	TRBJ2-7	few	.	TGCGCCAGCAGCTTCACCGGGACATTGCTTTACGAGCAGTACTTC	CASSFTGTLLYEQYF
TRBV5-1	TRBJ2-5	.	.	TGCGCCAGCAGCCCCTCGGGGATTCACGAGACCCAGTACTTC	CASSPSGIHETQYF
TRBV10-3	TRBJ2-5	.	.	TGTGCCATCAGCCGAGATCCGGGGCAAGAGACCCAGTACTTC	CAISRDPGQETQYF
TRBV20-1	TRBJ2-5	few	.	TGCAGTGCTAGAGATGTAGGGAGGGAGACCCAGTACTTC	CSARDVGRETQYF
TRBV10-3	TRBJ2-1	.	.	TGTGCCATCAGTGAGTCGAAGGGGAGGAATTACAATGAGCAGTTCTTC	CAISESKGRNYNEQFF
TRBV5-6	TRBJ1-5	few	.	TGTGCCAGCAGACTTAGGGGACATCCTAGCAATCAGCCCCAGCATTTT	CASRLRGHPSNQPQHF
TRBV28	TRBJ2-7	once	TRBD1	TGTGCCAGCAGGGTGGGGGACAGGAGCCCCTACGAGCAGTACTTC	CASRVGDRSPYEQYF
TRBV2	TRBJ2-5	.	TRBD1	TGTGCCAGCATGGACAGGGGGCAACGAGGAGAGACCCAGTACTTC	CASMDRGQRGETQYF
TRBV6-2/TRBV6-3	TRBJ1-5	.	.	TGTGCCAGCAGTTACAGAGGGGTGCAGCCCCAGCATTTT	CASSYRGVQPQHF
TRBV5-1	TRBJ2-1	.	.	TGCGCCAGCAGCGATGACATCCCCTACAATGAGCAGTTCTTC	CASSDDIPYNEQFF
TRBV29-1	TRBJ2-3	many	.	TGCAGCGTTGGCCCAACTAGCACAGATACGCAGTATTTT	CSVGPTSTDTQYF
TRBV20-1	TRBJ2-7	.	.	TGCAGCAGCACCCGGGGCCGCGAGCAGTACTTC	CSSTRGREQYF
TRBV10-3	TRBJ1-4	.	.	TGTGCCATCAGTGAAAGGTCCGGTGAAAAACTGTTTTTT	CAISERSGEKLFF
TRBV6-5	TRBJ2-5	few	TRBD1	TGTGCCAGCAGGACCTGGGACAGGGCAGAAGAGACCCAGTACTTC	CASRTWDRAEETQYF
TRBV12-3/TRBV12-4	TRBJ1-1	few	.	TGTGCCAGCAGTACACAAGTAAACACTGAAGCTTTCTTT	CASSTQVNTEAFF
TRBV28	TRBJ2-3	.	TRBD1	TGTGCCAGCCGTCGGGCAGGGGGTCCAGATACGCAGTATTTT	CASRRAGGPDTQYF
TRBV20-1	TRBJ2-3	.	.	TGCAGTGCTAGAGTCGGTAGCGGTAGCACAGATACGCAGTATTTT	CSARVGSGSTDTQYF
TRBV2	TRBJ1-1	.	TRBD1	TGTGCCAGCAGTGGGCCCACAGGGGTGAACACTGAAGCTTTCTTT	CASSGPTGVNTEAFF
TRBV5-1	TRBJ2-6	.	TRBD1	TGCGCCAGCAGCCCGGGGGACAGGGCTGGGGCCAACGTCCTGACTTTC	CASSPGDRAGANVLTF
TRBV20-1	TRBJ2-3	few	.	TGCAGTGCTAGAGATTGGTCGGTGGATACGCAGTATTTT	CSARDWSVDTQYF
TRBV9	TRBJ2-4	.	.	TGTACCAGCAGCGAAGACGGACGATCCAAAAACATTCAGTACTTC	CTSSEDGRSKNIQYF
TRBV20-1	TRBJ2-1	.	.	TGCAGTGCTAGACACTTGGGGGGCAGCTCCTACAATGAGCAGTTCTTC	CSARHLGGSSYNEQFF
TRBV25-1	TRBJ2-7	few	TRBD2	TGTGCCAGCAGTGTGGGACTAGGATCCGAGCAGTACTTC	CASSVGLGSEQYF
TRBV6-2/TRBV6-3	TRBJ2-3	.	TRBD2	TGTGCCAGCAGTTTTGAGCGGGGGGCCACAGATACGCAGTATTTT	CASSFERGATDTQYF
TRBV7-2	TRBJ2-7	.	TRBD2	TGTGCCAGCAGCTTCGCTAGCGGGGGACAGTACGAGCAGTACTTC	CASSFASGGQYEQYF
TRBV4-2	TRBJ1-2	few	.	TGTGCCAGCAGCCAAGAGGAAGGCAGGGCTAATGGCTACACCTTC	CASSQEEGRANGYTF
TRBV12-3/TRBV12-4	TRBJ2-7	.	TRBD1	TGCGCCAGCAGCTTAGAACAGGGGAGAGGGGGCTACGAGCAGTACTTC	CASSLEQGRGGYEQYF
TRBV5-6	TRBJ1-6	.	TRBD1	TGTGCCAGCAGCGGGGGCAGGGGGACGAATTCACCCCTCCACTTT	CASSGGRGTNSPLHF
TRBV9	TRBJ2-7	.	.	TGTGCCAGCAGCGTACCCGGGACTCCATTTCCCTACGAGCAGTACTTC	CASSVPGTPFPYEQYF